The entry below describes one T cell receptor (beta chain). As yet, its antigen is unknown. The record originates from a study of CXCR3-negative and CXCR3-positive naive CD8 T cells. General study findings and limits: The TRB CDR3s that CXCR3-positive naive cells carried were more hydrophobic than those of CXCR3-negative naive cells.

cDNA libraries for TRB were generated by 5' RACE incorporating UMI labels. Reanalyzing the 5' RACE reads, TCRdb keeps one entry per CDR3 protein, without DNA. This table lists some 150,000 distinct CDR3 sequences. Sample: naive CXCR3+ CD8+ T cells from blood. Subset meaning: CD45RO-CCR7+CD27+CD95- naive CD8+ T cells expressing CXCR3 (TNR3+). The sequence came from a human donor in good health. Some clones in this sample may be carry-over from other donors' samples.

The CDR3: CASSHLRAASGTDTQYF. This chain links TRBV7-6 with TRBJ2-3; TCRdb's D call of TRBD1 is untestable without DNA. CDR3 size: 17 residues. Per germline, CDR1 SGHVS and CDR2 FNYEAQ.